The 31 T cell receptor beta chains given below trace back to one sample, sequenced in a study of blood T cell repertoires in COVID-19. Measured with immunoSEQ multiplex PCR; TCRdb has only the in-frame clones, and not every one. The data hold about 200,000 clones, with approximately 88% observed a single time. Source material: peripheral blood. Every receptor here comes from a man aged 35 to 55 with acute or convalescent COVID-19.

This clone has a single count. The V and J genes are TRBV11-2 and TRBJ2-1, with D possibly TRBD1 on 6 matching bases. V dropped 3 bases and J dropped 11 bases, with 14 bases sitting between them. CDR1 and CDR2 from the germline V gene are SGHAT and FQNNGV. The CDR3 runs 13 residues. CDR3 residues: CASSLVGTMKQFF. The CDR3 DNA reads as TGTGCCAGCAGCTTGGTGGGGACAATGAAGCAGTTCTTC. Using reference TRBV11-2 and TRBJ2-1 for the parts outside the CDR3, the full variable domain is EAGVAQSPRYKIIEKRQSVAFWCNPISGHATLYWYQQILGQGPKLLIQFQNNGVVDDSQLPKDRFSAERLKGVDSTLKIQPAKLEDSAVYLCASSLVGTMKQFFGPGTRLTVL.

The V call is TRBV5-6, the J call TRBJ1-4, with D possibly being TRBD1 (5 bases). Trimming stripped 5 bases from V and 2 bases from J, with 16 bases between. CDR3 length equals 16 residues. Germline CDR1 and CDR2: SGHDT and YYEEEE. The CDR3 nucleotides read TGTGCCAGCAGTTCTGGGGCAGCCGGCACTAATGAAAAACTGTTTTTT. Its translation is CASSSGAAGTNEKLFF.

This rearrangement joins TRBV19 to TRBJ2-1; 8 bases fit TRBD2. V shed 6 bases, J shed 8 bases, and the junction held 21 bases outside the gene matches. Germline V gene data show CDR1 as LNHDA and CDR2 as SQIVND (reference sequence). CDR3 length: 18 amino acids. CDR3 nucleotide sequence: TGTGCCAGTAGGCCGACCCATCTTCCGGGAGGGCCTCGGGATGAGCAGTTCTTC. It encodes CASRPTHLPGGPRDEQFF.

In its sample, this clone was seen once. This chain links TRBV5-1 with TRBJ1-1; 9 bases fit TRBD1. V gave up 4 bases and J gave up 11 bases; unmatched junction bases: 9. In germline, CDR1 is SGHRS, CDR2 YFSETQ. The CDR3 consists of 13 residues. The CDR3 here is CASSLPGQGNAFF. The CDR3 bases are TGCGCCAGCAGCCTACCGGGACAGGGTAATGCTTTCTTT. Using reference TRBV5-1 and TRBJ1-1 for the parts outside the CDR3, the full variable domain is KAGVTQTPRYLIKTRGQQVTLSCSPISGHRSVSWYQQTPGQGLQFLFEYFSETQRNKGNFPGRFSGRQFSNSRSEMNVSTLELGDSALYLCASSLPGQGNAFFGQGTRLTVV.

The gene calls are TRBV13 and TRBJ2-7; 9 nucleotides match TRBD2. Trimming cost V 3 bases and J 3 bases; bases outside gene matches: 3. The germline CDR1 and CDR2 sequences are PRHDT and FYEKMQ (reference sequence). The CDR3 spans 14 residues. The CDR3 bases are TGTGCCAGCAGCTTGGGGACTAGCTACTACGAGCAGTACTTC. Amino acids: CASSLGTSYYEQYF.

For the CDR3, the DNA is TGCAGCGTTTCAACAGGGGGGGATGGCTACACCTTC. As protein: CSVSTGGDGYTF. The chain carries TRBV29-1 and TRBJ1-2, with 8 bases aligning to TRBD1. J was trimmed by 6 bases and V by 5 bases; bases with no gene match: 5. The CDR3 extends over 12 amino acids. Germline lookup yields CDR1 SQVTM and CDR2 ANQGSEA.

V gene TRBV27 combines with J gene TRBJ2-3; tentatively, D is TRBD2 (6 bases). Germline V CDR1 and CDR2: MNHEY, SMNVEV (reference sequence). The CDR3 consists of 13 residues. Deletions cut 6 bases from V and 3 bases from J, with 10 bases between. CDR3: CASSKRGTDTQYF. Written as DNA, the CDR3 is TGTGCCAGCAGCAAACGGGGGACAGATACGCAGTATTTT.

This clone was detected a few times. The chain joins TRBV6-6 to TRBJ1-5; D gene unclear. CDR3 length equals 16 residues. Trimming cost V 2 bases and J 0 bases, with 11 bases left between them. From germline, CDR1 is MNHNY and CDR2 SVGAGI (reference sequence). This CDR3 reads CASSYMEGYSNQPQHF. In DNA form, the CDR3 reads TGTGCCAGCAGTTACATGGAGGGTTATAGCAATCAGCCCCAGCATTTT.

This clone has more than one count but fewer than ten. The chain carries TRBV3-1 (or the pseudogene TRBV3-2) and TRBJ2-3; D perhaps matches TRBD2 (5 bases). Deletions cut 0 bases from V and 8 bases from J, with 15 bases between. Germline V gene data show CDR1 as LGHDT and CDR2 as YNNKEL (reference sequence). The CDR3 sequence is 15 residues long. Here the CDR3 DNA reads TGTGCCAGCAGCCAAGAATTGGGCAAACGGGGTACGCAGTATTTT. Translated, it gives CASSQELGKRGTQYF.

This clone has just a few counts. This chain joins TRBV11-1 and TRBJ1-2; weak D call: TRBD1 (5 bases). Per the germline V gene, CDR1 is SGHAT and CDR2 is FQDESV (reference sequence). The V and J ends lost 5 bases and 5 bases respectively, with 9 bases between them. The CDR3 runs to 12 residues. CDR3 loop: CASSQEGYGYTF. Here the CDR3 DNA reads TGTGCCAGCAGCCAGGAGGGGTATGGCTACACCTTC.

The CDR3 protein is CASSRRDTRFTSTDTQYF. In nucleotides, the CDR3 is TGTGCCAGCAGTCGCCGGGACACTCGGTTCACTAGCACAGATACGCAGTATTTT. The chain uses TRBV6-6 and TRBJ2-3; perhaps TRBD1 as D (6 bases). Germline V CDR1 and CDR2: MNHNY, SVGAGI (reference sequence). V lost 5 bases and J lost 0, with 21 bases in between. The CDR3 loop spans 18 amino acids.

The rearrangement uses TRBV30 and TRBJ2-1; 15 bases are shared with TRBD2. The V and J ends lost 1 base and 7 bases, in that order; junction bases with no gene match: 2. The CDR3 is 15 residues long. CDR1 and CDR2 (germline): GTSNPN, SVGIG (reference sequence). The CDR3 DNA reads TGTGCCTGGAGTGCAGGGACTAGCGGGAGGAATGAGCAGTTCTTC. This translates into CAWSAGTSGRNEQFF.

The J gene is TRBJ2-2, the V gene TRBV30; D unclear. With 0 bases removed from V and 1 base from J, the gap between germline ends came to 12 bases. Germline V gene sequence: CDR1 GTSNPN, CDR2 SVGIG (reference sequence). The CDR3 has 16 residues. The CDR3 spells CAWSVNGRLNTGELFF. For the CDR3, the DNA is TGTGCCTGGAGTGTAAATGGCAGGTTGAACACCGGGGAGCTGTTTTTT.

J is TRBJ1-4 and V is TRBV6-5; a possible D gene is TRBD1 (5 bases). The CDR3 runs 15 residues. Trimming left V 10 bases short and J 4 bases short, with 19 bases between. Germline CDR1 and CDR2: MNHEY and SVGAGI. Written as DNA, the CDR3 is TGTGCCACCAGGGATCCGGGGGAAGTTAATGAAAAACTGTTTTTT. This sequence encodes CATRDPGEVNEKLFF.

The J gene is TRBJ1-2, the V gene TRBV5-5; 7 bases fit TRBD1. Germline loops: CDR1 SGHKS, CDR2 YYEKEE (reference sequence). V shed 2 bases and J 7 bases; nucleotides not matched to a gene: 14. This CDR3 region has 16 residues. The CDR3 region has the DNA TGTGCCAGCAGCTTTTTACCCGACAGGGCAGTTGGTGGCTACACCTTC. This encodes CASSFLPDRAVGGYTF.

The chain joins TRBV4-2 to TRBJ2-1; 8 bases fit TRBD2. The trim removed 4 bases at V and 0 bases at J, leaving 11 bases unmatched. CDR3 length: 18 residues. Germline V lookup: CDR1 LGHNA, CDR2 YNFKEQ. CDR3 loop: CASSLGLAAQSSYNEQFF. The CDR3 DNA reads TGTGCCAGCAGCCTTGGACTAGCCGCCCAGAGCTCCTACAATGAGCAGTTCTTC.

CDR3 DNA: TGTGCCACCGGGAAAGCGGGAGGTCTGGGTAATGAGCAGTTCTTC. Protein: CATGKAGGLGNEQFF. This sequence joins TRBV15 and TRBJ2-1; 9 bases align to TRBD2. The length of the CDR3 is 15 residues. The junction had 12 bases not matched to a gene; V was cut back by 8 bases and J by 7 bases. CDR1 is LNHNV and CDR2 is YYDKDF in the germline V gene (reference sequence).

This chain connects TRBV18 to TRBJ2-2; 14 bases align to TRBD2. The CDR3 runs 16 residues. Germline-derived CDR1 and CDR2 are KGHSH and LQKENI. V shed 4 bases and J 5 bases; nucleotides not matched to a gene: 3. CDR3 region: CASSRGTSGRTGELFF. CDR3 DNA sequence: TGTGCCAGCTCACGAGGGACTAGCGGGAGAACCGGGGAGCTGTTTTTT.

The chain joins TRBV7-2 to TRBJ1-2, with TRBD1 matching over 11 bases. Losses at the gene ends were 5 bases for V and 5 bases for J; bases not matched to a gene: 7. The CDR3 is made up of 15 amino acids. Germline CDR1 SGHTA, CDR2 FQGNSA. CDR3 sequence reads: CASSLGTGGQYGYTF. The CDR3 region has the DNA TGTGCCAGCAGCCTAGGGACAGGGGGTCAATATGGCTACACCTTC.

The chain couples TRBV9 to TRBJ2-3; D is possibly TRBD1 (5 bases). The ends were cut back, 4 bases at V and 6 bases at J, with 15 bases in the middle. Germline V gives CDR1 SGDLS, CDR2 YYNGEE. There are 14 residues in the CDR3. CDR3 loop: CASSPGPSLDTQYF. The DNA for the CDR3 is TGTGCCAGCAGCCCAGGGCCTTCGTTGGATACGCAGTATTTT. Looking up the rest from reference TRBV9 and TRBJ2-3 gives the full variable domain: DSGVTQTPKHLITATGQRVTLRCSPRSGDLSVYWYQQSLDQGLQFLIQYYNGEERAKGNILERFSAQQFPDLHSELNLSSLELGDSALYFCASSPGPSLDTQYFGPGTRLTVL.

CDR3 DNA sequence: TGCGCCAGCAGCGCGAGTGGGGCAGAGACCCAGTACTTC. Amino acid sequence: CASSASGAETQYF. V is TRBV5-1 and J is TRBJ2-5; tentatively, D is TRBD1 (5 bases). Trimming took 4 bases from V and 4 from J, leaving 11 bases between them. The CDR3 totals 13 residues. Germline values: CDR1 SGHRS, CDR2 YFSETQ. The full variable domain, in which reference TRBV5-1 and TRBJ2-5 provide the parts outside the CDR3, is KAGVTQTPRYLIKTRGQQVTLSCSPISGHRSVSWYQQTPGQGLQFLFEYFSETQRNKGNFPGRFSGRQFSNSRSEMNVSTLELGDSALYLCASSASGAETQYFGPGTRLLVL.

J is TRBJ1-6 and V is TRBV7-9; D is undetermined. The CDR3 runs 14 residues. V was trimmed by 5 bases and J by 8 bases, leaving 13 bases between them. In germline, CDR1 is SEHNR, CDR2 FQNEAQ (reference sequence). The CDR3 is CASSRTRTHSPLHF. CDR3 sequence (DNA): TGTGCCAGCAGCCGAACGAGAACCCATTCACCCCTCCACTTT.

This clone was seen only a few times. The chain carries TRBV29-1 and TRBJ1-2, with 9 bases matching TRBD1. The V and J ends lost 6 bases and 8 bases, in that order; junction bases with no gene match: 13. The germline CDR1 and CDR2 sequences are SQVTM and ANQGSEA. This CDR3 contains 14 residues. Here the CDR3 reads CSVVYTGGAGGYTF. The CDR3 bases are TGCAGCGTAGTATATACAGGGGGCGCGGGGGGCTACACCTTC.

The rearrangement links TRBV30 to TRBJ1-3; D gene uncertain. Germline V gene data show CDR1 as GTSNPN and CDR2 as SVGIG (reference sequence). V was shortened by 1 base and J by 0 bases, with 4 bases between the two germline ends. The CDR3 runs to 13 residues. CDR3 loop: CAWSGDSGNTIYF. The CDR3 nucleotides read TGTGCCTGGAGTGGAGACTCTGGAAACACCATATATTTT.

A few counts support this clone. The chain joins TRBV19 to TRBJ1-2; possibly TRBD1 for D (6 bases). The CDR3 loop spans 12 amino acids. In germline, CDR1 is LNHDA, CDR2 SQIVND (reference sequence). V lost 3 bases to trimming and J lost 7 bases, with 9 bases between them. CDR3 nucleotide sequence: TGTGCCAGTAGTATTCAGGGGACTGGCTACACCTTC. Its protein product is CASSIQGTGYTF. The full variable domain, with the rest looked up from reference TRBV19 and TRBJ1-2, is DGGITQSPKYLFRKEGQNVTLSCEQNLNHDAMYWYRQDPGQGLRLIYYSQIVNDFQKGDIAEGYSVSREKKESFPLTVTSAQKNPTAFYLCASSIQGTGYTFGSGTRLTVV.

The gene calls are TRBV4-1 and TRBJ1-5; TRBD1 aligns across 9 bases. The CDR3 sequence is 16 residues long. From germline, CDR1 is MGHRA and CDR2 YSYEKL. The trim removed 3 bases at V and 6 bases at J, leaving 9 bases unmatched. Here the CDR3 DNA reads TGCGCCAGCAGCCAGGGGGACAGGGAGGGATCTCAGCCCCAGCATTTT. Residues: CASSQGDREGSQPQHF.

The chain has TRBV6-6 and TRBJ2-7; 9 bases line up with TRBD1. Germline assignment: CDR1 MNHNY and CDR2 SVGAGI (reference sequence). The CDR3 sequence is 15 residues long. The junction had 12 bases not matched to a gene; V was cut back by 5 bases and J by 7 bases. CDR3 residues: CASSNPGQGLEEQYF. For the CDR3, the DNA is TGTGCCAGCAGTAATCCGGGACAGGGATTGGAAGAGCAGTACTTC.

This chain links TRBV6-2 or TRBV6-3 with TRBJ2-1, with 8 bases identical to TRBD2. The CDR3 consists of 15 residues. With V trimmed by 5 bases and J by 0 bases, 3 bases remained unmatched. Germline V gene data show CDR1 as MNHEY and CDR2 as SVGEGT. CDR3: CASSQRGSSYNEQFF. CDR3 sequence (DNA): TGTGCCAGCAGTCAGCGGGGGAGCTCCTACAATGAGCAGTTCTTC.

This sequence joins TRBV5-1 and TRBJ2-1, with 16 bases fitting TRBD2. This CDR3 contains 19 residues. Germline V CDR1 and CDR2: SGHRS, YFSETQ. Losses at the gene ends were 5 bases for V and 7 bases for J; bases not matched to a gene: 15. For the CDR3, the DNA is TGCGCCAGCAGTTTCAACCCCGGGACTAGCGGGAGGGCCATGAATGAGCAGTTCTTC. Its translation: CASSFNPGTSGRAMNEQFF.

A single count supports this clone. The V call is TRBV9, the J call TRBJ1-5, with 8 bases identical to TRBD1. The CDR3 is made up of 15 amino acids. CDR1 and CDR2 (germline): SGDLS, YYNGEE. V gave up 3 bases and J gave up 4 bases; unmatched junction bases: 6. The CDR3 here is CASSAGQGSNQPQHF. CDR3 coding DNA: TGTGCCAGCAGCGCCGGACAGGGTTCAAATCAGCCCCAGCATTTT. Looking up the rest from reference TRBV9 and TRBJ1-5 gives the full variable domain: DSGVTQTPKHLITATGQRVTLRCSPRSGDLSVYWYQQSLDQGLQFLIQYYNGEERAKGNILERFSAQQFPDLHSELNLSSLELGDSALYFCASSAGQGSNQPQHFGDGTRLSIL.

The sample holds one count of this clone. The V call is TRBV6-1, the J call TRBJ2-2; D remains unclear. Per the germline V gene, CDR1 is MNHNS and CDR2 is SASEGT. Trimming cost V 6 bases and J 5 bases, with 13 bases left between them. CDR3 size: 14 residues. Written as DNA, the CDR3 is TGTGCCAGCAGCCATAATCCCAGGACCGGGGAGCTGTTTTTT. Residues: CASSHNPRTGELFF.